The 10 T cell receptor beta chains listed next were all sequenced from one sample in a study of blood T cell repertoires in COVID-19. Some clones are missing from TCRdb's copy, which holds only in-frame ones; the method was immunoSEQ multiplex PCR. The data contain around 83,000 clones, approximately 81% of them singletons. Material for sequencing was peripheral blood. The receptors come from a woman in her 70s with acute or convalescent COVID-19.

The chain has TRBV19 and TRBJ1-6, with TRBD1 as a possible D gene (6 bases). CDR3 length equals 15 residues. CDR1 and CDR2 from the germline V gene are LNHDA and SQIVND (reference sequence). Trimming cost V 3 bases and J 7 bases, with 13 bases left between them. CDR3: CASSIQGLENSPLHF. In DNA form, the CDR3 reads TGTGCCAGTAGTATCCAGGGGTTGGAAAATTCACCCCTCCACTTT.

The chain joins TRBV7-2 to TRBJ2-5; 11 bases align to TRBD1. The length of the CDR3 is 15 residues. The germline V gene encodes CDR1 SGHTA and CDR2 FQGNSA. V lost 5 bases to trimming and J lost 4 bases; unmatched junction nucleotides: 6. CDR3 sequence: CASSPPGQGGETQYF. CDR3 DNA sequence: TGTGCCAGCAGCCCACCGGGACAGGGGGGAGAGACCCAGTACTTC.

The chain joins TRBV2 to TRBJ2-2, with 11 bases aligning to TRBD2. Germline V gene sequence: CDR1 SNHLY, CDR2 FYNNEI. This CDR3 region has 17 residues. V gave up 6 bases and J gave up 2 bases; unmatched junction bases: 8. The CDR3 DNA reads TGTGCCAGCAGGGGCTTAGCGGGAGGGGTAAACACCGGGGAGCTGTTTTTT. It is translated as CASRGLAGGVNTGELFF.

The chain uses TRBV2 and TRBJ2-1, with 8 bases identical to TRBD2. Germline CDR1 and CDR2: SNHLY and FYNNEI. The CDR3 has 16 amino acids. V lost 9 bases and J lost 0; bases outside the gene matches: 10. In DNA, the CDR3 is TGTGCCAGTTGTTCCGGGACTAGTTACTCCTACAATGAGCAGTTCTTC. This gives the protein CASCSGTSYSYNEQFF.

In the case of this clone: Other DNA sequences in this specimen translate into the identical CDR3. The chain joins TRBV28 to TRBJ1-2; TRBD1 matches at 8 bases. CDR3 length: 14 residues. Germline V gene data show CDR1 as MDHEN and CDR2 as SYDVKM. V shed 2 bases, J shed 8 bases, and the junction held 7 bases outside the gene matches. The CDR3 reads CASSLQGAEKGYTF. The CDR3 DNA reads TGTGCCAGCAGTTTACAGGGGGCTGAGAAGGGCTACACCTTC.

The chain's CDR3 is CASSRTGDYEQYV. In nucleotides, the CDR3 is TGTGCCAGCAGCCGGACAGGGGACTACGAGCAGTACGTC. The chain has TRBV14 and TRBJ2-7, with TRBD1 matching over 9 bases. Per germline, CDR1 SGHDN and CDR2 FVKESK. The length of the CDR3 is 13 residues. J lost 3 bases, V lost 4 bases, and 1 base had no gene match.

V and J are TRBV5-1 and TRBJ2-5; possibly TRBD1 for D (6 bases). Germline-derived CDR1 and CDR2 are SGHRS and YFSETQ. V was shortened by 0 bases and J by 4 bases, with 16 bases between the two germline ends. This CDR3 has 16 residues. For the CDR3, the DNA is TGCGCCAGCAGCTTGGAGGGGCAGGGGCGGGCAGAGACCCAGTACTTC. Translated, it gives CASSLEGQGRAETQYF.

V gene TRBV7-2 combines with J gene TRBJ2-1; unclear D gene. Trimming stripped 0 bases from V and 3 bases from J, with 9 bases between. Germline V lookup: CDR1 SGHTA, CDR2 FQGNSA. The CDR3 loop spans 15 amino acids. This CDR3 reads CASSLALRSYNEQFF. The CDR3 DNA follows: TGTGCCAGCAGCTTAGCGCTAAGGAGCTACAATGAGCAGTTCTTC.

V is TRBV5-1 and J is TRBJ2-5, with 9 bases matching TRBD2. Looked up from germline, CDR1 is SGHRS and CDR2 is YFSETQ. V was clipped by 2 bases and J by 1 base; unmatched bases: 0. CDR3 length: 14 amino acids. CDR3: CASSFSGGQETQYF. In DNA, the CDR3 is TGCGCCAGCAGCTTTAGCGGGGGCCAAGAGACCCAGTACTTC.

V usage is TRBV29-1 and J usage is TRBJ1-1; no reliable D call. V lost 0 bases, J lost 2 bases, and 7 bases lay in between. Per the germline V gene, CDR1 is SQVTM and CDR2 is ANQGSEA. The CDR3 runs to 13 residues. CDR3 in amino acids: CSVEDGSNTEAFF. The CDR3 region has the DNA TGCAGCGTTGAAGATGGGAGTAACACTGAAGCTTTCTTT.